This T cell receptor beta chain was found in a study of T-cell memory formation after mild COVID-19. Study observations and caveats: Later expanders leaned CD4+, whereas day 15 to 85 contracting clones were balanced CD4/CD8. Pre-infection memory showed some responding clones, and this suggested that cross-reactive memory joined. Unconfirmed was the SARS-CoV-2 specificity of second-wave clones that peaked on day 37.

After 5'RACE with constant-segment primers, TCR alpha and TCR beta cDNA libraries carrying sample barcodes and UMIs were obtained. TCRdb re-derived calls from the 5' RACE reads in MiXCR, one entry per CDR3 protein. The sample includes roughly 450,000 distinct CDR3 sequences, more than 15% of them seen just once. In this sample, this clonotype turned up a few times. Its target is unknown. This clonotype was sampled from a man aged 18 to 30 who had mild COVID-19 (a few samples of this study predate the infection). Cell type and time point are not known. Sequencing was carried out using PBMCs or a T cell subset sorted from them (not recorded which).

The CDR3 region is CASSQRLAGRETQYF. As DNA, the CDR3 is TGTGCCAGCAGCCAAAGACTAGCGGGGCGGGAGACCCAGTACTTC. The chain joins TRBV4-2 to TRBJ2-5, with 11 positions matching TRBD2. V shed 2 bases, J shed 5 bases, and the junction held 4 bases outside the gene matches. The CDR3 loop spans 15 amino acids. Germline V lookup: CDR1 LGHNA, CDR2 YNFKEQ.